This is a list of T cell receptor beta chains from one sample in a study of radiotherapy plus CTLA-4 blockade in lung cancer. The method was immunoSEQ multiplex PCR; TCRdb's version includes in-frame clones alone and lacks a portion of them. The sample shows roughly 69,000 clones, 60% to 80% of them seen only once. The sample consisted of peripheral blood, taken from a patient treated with radiotherapy plus ipilimumab. These receptors were obtained from a human donor with non-small cell lung cancer whose response to radiotherapy plus ipilimumab could not be evaluated. Some clones in this sample may be carry-over from other donors' samples. Each CDR3 is given with its conserved first and last residue.

TRBJ1-2	TRBV5-4	CASSLGQNNYGYTF
TRBJ2-3	TRBV5-1	CASSSGQGEDTQYF
TRBJ2-1	TRBV4-1	CASSQIRGSYNEQFF
TRBJ1-4	TRBV5-1	CASSLSGTYNEKLFF
TRBJ1-3	TRBV7-2	CASSSSTGRGNTIYF
TRBJ1-5	TRBV9	CASSPRSGGGQPQHF
TRBJ2-7	TRBV2	CASRDSPSSYEQYF
TRBJ1-5	TRBV4-1	CASSQAGGPQHF
TRBJ1-2	TRBV6-5	CASSFHRDRTNYGYTF
TRBJ1-5	TRBV19	CASSSRGLSNQPQHF
TRBJ1-5	TRBV19	CASNRSNQPQHF
TRBJ1-6	TRBV7-9	CASSLAAGTGGSPLHF
TRBJ1-5	TRBV28	CASSLDRVNQPQHF
TRBJ2-1	TRBV5-1	CASSLEASGGTVYNEQFF
TRBJ1-5	TRBV4-3	CASSQDPPGDYNQPQHF
TRBJ1-1	TRBV6-5	CASSRTGGTEAFF
TRBJ2-2	TRBV5-5	CASSRQGSNTGELFF
TRBJ1-2	TRBV5-1	CASSLGSIGGDYGYTF
TRBJ2-7	TRBV11-3	CASSLGGDSTYEQYF
TRBJ1-6	TRBV6-5	CASSYDRDRGNSPLHF
TRBJ2-2	TRBV5-4	CASSSRQGADTGELFF
TRBJ1-3	TRBV5-6	CASSRTAGNTIYF
TRBJ1-2	TRBV5-8	CASSRRGQGGVNYGYTF
TRBJ1-2	TRBV5-1	CASSLGANYGYTF
-	TRBV6-5	CASSLRHGGYEQYF
TRBJ1-2	TRBV9	CASSLGGHGYTF
TRBJ2-1	TRBV4-2	CASSPPGTALAEQFF
TRBJ1-1	TRBV7-2	CASSLPKGANTEAFF
TRBJ2-5	TRBV5-1	CASSRHREQETQYF
TRBJ1-6	TRBV19	CASWAGLDNSPLHF
TRBJ1-5	TRBV6-1	CASSDRRGYSNQPQHF
TRBJ2-3	TRBV5-1	CASSFGGAEDTQYF
TRBJ2-5	TRBV7-9	CASSRGTGETQYF
TRBJ1-5	TRBV19	CASRRDPLRPQHF
TRBJ1-1	TRBV6-5	CASSYAGRTEAFF
TRBJ1-2	TRBV10-3	CAISEDRGNYGYTF
TRBJ2-7	TRBV10-3	CAISESGHRGEQYF
TRBJ2-5	TRBV7-9	CASSLGLASETQYF
TRBJ1-1	TRBV5-1	CASSLEGAGEAFF
TRBJ2-7	TRBV9	CASSVTTGQGAEQYF
TRBJ2-6	TRBV4-2	CASSQDLMLAGANVLTF
TRBJ2-3	TRBV19	CASSMVVPGDTQYF
TRBJ1-2	TRBV2	CASTETGSNYGYTF